What follows are 24 T cell receptor beta chains derived from one specimen sequenced in a study of blood T cell repertoires in COVID-19. The repertoire was sequenced with immunoSEQ multiplex PCR; TCRdb's copy has only in-frame clones and lacks some. The table shows about 140,000 clones, with approximately 80% occurring only once. The sample comprised peripheral blood. These TCRs come from a man in his sixties or seventies who had recovered from COVID-19.

This clone showed up just once. The chain employs TRBV7-2 and TRBJ1-2; TRBD1 matches 9 bases. Trimming cost V 5 bases and J 7 bases; bases outside gene matches: 8. In germline, CDR1 is SGHTA, CDR2 FQGNSA. The CDR3 contains 14 residues. The CDR3 DNA is TGTGCCAGCAGCGGAACCGGGACAGGGATTGGCTACACCTTC. Amino acid sequence: CASSGTGTGIGYTF.

The DNA for the CDR3 is TGTGCCAGCAGTTTTCTGGCCGAGCAGTACTTC. Amino acid sequence: CASSFLAEQYF. The chain is built from TRBV6-5 and TRBJ2-7; D uncertain. Germline CDR1 is MNHEY and CDR2 is SVGAGI. The CDR3 extends over 11 amino acids. V was shortened by 4 bases and J by 6 bases, with 7 bases between the two germline ends.

This clone was observed a few times. The J gene is TRBJ2-2, the V gene TRBV7-9; D gene uncertain. The CDR3 extends over 12 amino acids. From germline, CDR1 is SEHNR and CDR2 FQNEAQ (reference sequence). The V end was cut by 5 bases, the J end by 3 bases, with 4 bases between. CDR3 DNA: TGTGCCAGCAGCCAATACACCGGGGAGCTGTTTTTT. Translation: CASSQYTGELFF.

This clone showed up just once. The chain has TRBV11-3 and TRBJ2-7, with TRBD1 matching 12 bases. From germline, CDR1 is SGHNT and CDR2 YENEEA. V was pared by 7 bases and J by 5 bases, with 12 bases of the junction left unmatched. The length of the CDR3 is 16 residues. The CDR3 DNA reads TGTGCCAGCACACTCCTGACGGGACAGGGGGCCCACGAGCAGTACTTC. It translates to CASTLLTGQGAHEQYF.

J is TRBJ1-1 and V is TRBV5-1; D may be TRBD1 (5 bases). The CDR3 runs 15 residues. Trimming shortened V by 3 bases and J by 1 base, and 13 bases separated the two germline ends. Germline V lookup: CDR1 SGHRS, CDR2 YFSETQ. CDR3 nucleotides: TGCGCCAGCAGCTACCGAACAGGACGGAACACTGAAGCTTTCTTT. Translated, it gives CASSYRTGRNTEAFF.

The rearrangement uses TRBV7-2 and TRBJ2-5; 8 positions agree with TRBD2. The ends lost 0 bases at V and 0 bases at J; junction bases unmatched: 6. The CDR3 has 17 amino acids. In germline, CDR1 is SGHTA, CDR2 FQGNSA. The CDR3 loop is CASSLAETSAYQETQYF. The CDR3 DNA follows: TGTGCCAGCAGCTTAGCAGAGACTAGCGCGTACCAAGAGACCCAGTACTTC.

The rearrangement links TRBV4-1 to TRBJ2-7; tentative D call: TRBD2 (5 bases). The V end was cut by 0 bases, the J end by 4 bases, with 13 bases between. The germline CDR1 and CDR2 sequences are MGHRA and YSYEKL. There are 15 residues in the CDR3. As DNA, the CDR3 is TGCGCCAGCAGCCAAGATCCCGGGAATGGTTACGAGCAGTACTTC. Translating gives CASSQDPGNGYEQYF.

This chain joins TRBV27 and TRBJ2-7, with D unclear. The CDR3 contains 13 residues. V lost 7 bases and J 3 bases, leaving 13 bases between the germline ends. Per the germline V gene, CDR1 is MNHEY and CDR2 is SMNVEV (reference sequence). The CDR3 region has the DNA TGTGCCAGCACCCTCCGCCCCGGCTACGAGCAGTACTTC. This gives the protein CASTLRPGYEQYF.

The CDR3 DNA reads TGTGCCAGCAGCTTGAGACAGCCAGGGATGACTGAAGCTTTCTTT. This codes for CASSLRQPGMTEAFF. The genes are TRBV5-6 and TRBJ1-1, with a tentative D call TRBD1 (5 bases). The germline V gene has CDR1 SGHDT and CDR2 YYEEEE. The CDR3 consists of 15 residues. The V gene lost 1 base and the J gene lost 5 bases, with 15 bases spanning the gap.

The chain combines TRBV6-6 with TRBJ1-1, with D tentatively TRBD1 (6 bases). The CDR3 has 13 residues. Deletions cut 5 bases from V and 8 bases from J, with 15 bases between. CDR1 MNHNY and CDR2 SVGAGI come from the germline V gene (reference sequence). The CDR3 region is CASSESGTREAFF. Written as DNA, the CDR3 is TGTGCCAGCAGTGAGTCCGGGACAAGAGAAGCTTTCTTT.

The table lists this clone with a count of one. The chain links TRBV6-5 to TRBJ2-7, with 10 bases matching TRBD2. J lost 7 bases, V lost 8 bases, and 8 bases had no gene match. The CDR3 extends over 13 amino acids. The germline CDR1 and CDR2 sequences are MNHEY and SVGAGI. The DNA of the CDR3 is TGTGCCAGCTCCCTAGCGGGGGCAGGTGAGCAGTACTTC. As protein: CASSLAGAGEQYF.

The V and J genes are TRBV10-3 and TRBJ2-2; perhaps TRBD1 as D (6 bases). CDR1 is ENHRY and CDR2 is SYGVKD in the germline V gene. The CDR3 consists of 16 residues. Trimming took off 6 bases at V and 5 bases at J, with 19 bases between the two ends. The CDR3 DNA reads TGTGCCATCAGCCCGTTAGGGACATTGGGGACCGGGGAGCTGTTTTTT. Its protein is CAISPLGTLGTGELFF.

This clone was counted a few times. V and J are TRBV27 and TRBJ2-3, with 10 bases lining up with TRBD1. The CDR3 extends over 16 amino acids. Germline V CDR1 and CDR2: MNHEY, SMNVEV (reference sequence). V shed 4 bases and J 3 bases; nucleotides not matched to a gene: 7. CDR3 sequence (DNA): TGTGCCAGCAGTTCCACGACAGGGGGCTGGACAGATACGCAGTATTTT. It yields the protein CASSSTTGGWTDTQYF.

The chain combines TRBV5-1 with TRBJ2-3; weak D call: TRBD1 (5 bases). The germline gives CDR1 SGHRS, CDR2 YFSETQ. V was pared by 2 bases and J by 2 bases, with 9 bases between. The CDR3 is made up of 14 amino acids. The CDR3 region has the DNA TGCGCCAGCAGCTTACAAGGGGACACAGATACGCAGTATTTT. Translating it yields CASSLQGDTDTQYF.

The J gene is TRBJ2-7, the V gene TRBV7-8, with 7 bases identical to TRBD1. This CDR3 spans 13 amino acids. The V segment lost 1 base and the J segment 5 bases; nucleotides outside the gene matches: 2. From germline, CDR1 is SGHVS and CDR2 FQNEAQ. The CDR3 here is CASSLDRGHEQYF. In DNA form, the CDR3 reads TGTGCCAGCAGCTTAGACAGGGGACACGAGCAGTACTTC.

This chain joins TRBV9 and TRBJ2-7, with D possibly TRBD2 on 5 matching bases. There are 14 residues in the CDR3. V dropped 3 bases and J dropped 5 bases, with 15 bases sitting between them. Germline V gene sequence: CDR1 SGDLS, CDR2 YYNGEE. The CDR3 reads CASSADYEVDEQYF. In DNA, the CDR3 is TGTGCCAGCAGCGCCGACTACGAAGTCGACGAGCAGTACTTC.

This chain joins TRBV5-4 and TRBJ2-2; 11 positions match TRBD2. Germline loops: CDR1 SGHNT, CDR2 YYREEE (reference sequence). The CDR3 has 20 amino acids. V trimming: 2 bases; J trimming: 1 base; junction bases outside the gene matches: 13. The CDR3 is CASSLGIPGLAEGNTGELFF. CDR3 nucleotide sequence: TGTGCCAGCAGCTTAGGTATACCGGGACTAGCGGAGGGGAACACCGGGGAGCTGTTTTTT. The full variable domain, its missing parts supplied by reference TRBV5-4 and TRBJ2-2, is ETGVTQSPTHLIKTRGQQVTLRCSSQSGHNTVSWYQQALGQGPQFIFQYYREEENGRGNFPPRFSGLQFPNYSSELNVNALELDDSALYLCASSLGIPGLAEGNTGELFFGEGSRLTVL.

The sample holds one count of this clone. The chain uses TRBV18 and TRBJ2-3, with 7 bases lining up with TRBD2. This CDR3 has 15 residues. Germline CDR1 reads KGHSH; CDR2 reads LQKENI. Trimming took 2 bases from V and 4 from J; bases not matched to a gene: 6. The CDR3 protein is CASSPNAGEADTQYF. The CDR3 DNA reads TGTGCCAGCTCACCAAACGCGGGAGAAGCAGATACGCAGTATTTT.

The chain is built from TRBV5-4 and TRBJ2-1, with TRBD2 matching 12 bases. Germline V CDR1 and CDR2: SGHNT, YYREEE (reference sequence). V lost 2 bases and J lost 7; bases outside the gene matches: 7. This CDR3 is 16 amino acids long. As DNA, the CDR3 is TGTGCCAGCAGCTTCTCCGGACTAGCGGGACGAAATGAGCAGTTCTTC. Protein: CASSFSGLAGRNEQFF. The full variable domain, completed using reference TRBV5-4 and TRBJ2-1, is ETGVTQSPTHLIKTRGQQVTLRCSSQSGHNTVSWYQQALGQGPQFIFQYYREEENGRGNFPPRFSGLQFPNYSSELNVNALELDDSALYLCASSFSGLAGRNEQFFGPGTRLTVL.

CDR3 nucleotide sequence: TGCGCCAGCAGTGAGTTCGCGGGAGGCTTGCTCAATGAGCAGTTCTTC. Its protein is CASSEFAGGLLNEQFF. The chain employs TRBV10-1 and TRBJ2-1; TRBD2 matches at 8 bases. The germline V gene encodes CDR1 WNHNN and CDR2 SYGVQD (reference sequence). The V and J ends lost 1 base and 6 bases, in that order; junction bases with no gene match: 8. The length of the CDR3 is 16 residues.

The chain uses TRBV12-3 or TRBV12-4 and TRBJ1-5, with D possibly being TRBD1 (6 bases). The CDR3 has 13 amino acids. Trimming took 5 bases from V and 7 from J, leaving 12 bases between them. The CDR3 DNA reads as TGTGCCAGCAGTGTGGGGGCTGGGCAGCCCCAGCATTTT. Protein product: CASSVGAGQPQHF.

This rearrangement joins TRBV5-5 to TRBJ2-5, with D perhaps matching TRBD1 (5 bases). From germline, CDR1 is SGHKS and CDR2 YYEKEE (reference sequence). This CDR3 comprises 15 residues. V dropped 2 bases and J dropped 3 bases, with 14 bases sitting between them. The CDR3, as DNA: TGTGCCAGCAGCTTCGCAGGGCGCAAAGAAGAGACCCAGTACTTC. This gives the protein CASSFAGRKEETQYF. Full variable domain (missing parts from reference TRBV5-5 and TRBJ2-5): DAGVTQSPTHLIKTRGQQVTLRCSPISGHKSVSWYQQVLGQGPQFIFQYYEKEERGRGNFPDRFSARQFPNYSSELNVNALLLGDSALYLCASSFAGRKEETQYFGPGTRLLVL.

The chain links TRBV5-1 to TRBJ2-7, with D possibly matching TRBD1 (6 bases). This CDR3 has 14 amino acids. Germline CDR1 and CDR2: SGHRS and YFSETQ. V shed 5 bases and J shed 4 bases, with 16 bases lying between them. CDR3 sequence reads: CASRPTGQLYEQYF. The CDR3 DNA follows: TGCGCCAGCAGGCCGACCGGACAGTTATACGAGCAGTACTTC. Based on the CDR3 plus reference TRBV5-1 and TRBJ2-7, the full variable domain is KAGVTQTPRYLIKTRGQQVTLSCSPISGHRSVSWYQQTPGQGLQFLFEYFSETQRNKGNFPGRFSGRQFSNSRSEMNVSTLELGDSALYLCASRPTGQLYEQYFGPGTRLTVT.

The CDR3 loop reads CASSGGGLAGAGEQFF. CDR3 nucleotides: TGTGCCAGCAGCGGGGGGGGACTAGCGGGAGCTGGCGAGCAGTTCTTC. The V and J genes are TRBV9 and TRBJ2-1, with 14 nucleotides matching TRBD2. The germline V gene has CDR1 SGDLS and CDR2 YYNGEE. V lost 3 bases and J lost 10; bases outside the gene matches: 9. The CDR3 runs to 16 residues.